The next 14 T cell receptor beta chains were all read from a single sample in a study of blood T cells in healthy people across ages. It was with a sample-barcoded 5' primer and a J-beta primer mix that a second PCR of about 6 to 12 cycles was run. TCRdb ran MiXCR on the 5' RACE reads and lists one entry per CDR3 protein. The table lists 850,000 to 1,100,000 distinct CDR3 sequences, around two fifths of them singletons. Sequenced material: blood. Every receptor here comes from a man aged 18 to 29 in good health.

V gene TRBV6-2 or TRBV6-3 combines with J gene TRBJ1-1; a weak D match, TRBD1 (6 bases). The V gene's germline CDR1 is MNHEY and CDR2 SVGEGT. Trimming pared 6 bases from V and 6 bases from J, leaving 20 bases between. There are 15 residues in the CDR3. The CDR3 region has the DNA TGTGCCAGCAGCCCCGGGAGGGGGTTCATAGCTGAAGCTTTCTTT. Amino acid sequence: CASSPGRGFIAEAFF.

The chain uses TRBV29-1 and TRBJ1-2; no clear D gene. The CDR3 totals 12 residues. CDR1 and CDR2 (germline): SQVTM, ANQGSEA. The V gene lost 3 bases and the J gene lost 7 bases, with 12 bases spanning the gap. The CDR3 DNA is TGCAGCGTTGACCCCCCTGTGCGTGGCTACACCTTC. Its translation is CSVDPPVRGYTF.

Only a few counts were recorded for this clonotype. The chain joins TRBV29-1 to TRBJ2-1; 8 nucleotides agree with TRBD1. With 6 bases clipped from V and 7 bases from J, the junction kept 11 bases outside the gene matches. Germline V gene data show CDR1 as SQVTM and CDR2 as ANQGSEA. This CDR3 has 14 amino acids. CDR3 loop: CSVRTGPFGNEQFF. CDR3 bases: TGCAGCGTCCGGACAGGGCCTTTCGGGAATGAGCAGTTCTTC.

This sequence joins TRBV7-2 and TRBJ1-4, with unresolved D. Trimming removed 5 bases from V and 0 bases from J, with 10 bases in between. The V gene's germline CDR1 is SGHTA and CDR2 FQGNSA. This CDR3 has 15 residues. The CDR3 DNA reads as TGTGCCAGCAGCACCCCGGGCTCAACTAATGAAAAACTGTTTTTT. Translated: CASSTPGSTNEKLFF.

This clonotype was recorded only once. This sequence joins TRBV20-1 and TRBJ1-6, with TRBD1 matching over 11 bases. Germline V gene sequence: CDR1 DFQATT, CDR2 SNEGSKA (reference sequence). CDR3 length: 19 amino acids. Trimming took 0 bases from V and 2 from J; bases not matched to a gene: 9. The CDR3 loop reads CSARDLGDRGSPYNSPLHF. The CDR3 region has the DNA TGCAGTGCTAGAGATTTGGGGGACAGGGGGTCCCCCTATAATTCACCCCTCCACTTT.

The V call is TRBV29-1, the J call TRBJ1-2, with 9 nucleotides matching TRBD1. The germline gives CDR1 SQVTM, CDR2 ANQGSEA. Unmatched junction bases numbered 3, after V lost 1 base and J lost 0 bases. The CDR3 runs 15 residues. The CDR3 DNA sequence: TGCAGCGTTGAAGGGGACAGGGAGTCTAACTATGGCTACACCTTC. It specifies CSVEGDRESNYGYTF.

The chain recombines TRBV3-1 with TRBJ2-1; 8 nucleotides align to TRBD2. The CDR3 is 15 amino acids. J gave up 8 bases and V 3 bases, and 9 bases lay outside the gene matches. The V gene's germline CDR1 is LGHDT and CDR2 YNNKEL (reference sequence). CDR3 region: CASSQAGTRVDEQFF. CDR3 nucleotides: TGTGCCAGCAGCCAGGCGGGGACTAGAGTCGATGAGCAGTTCTTC.

This clonotype was counted only a few times. This chain uses TRBV24-1 with TRBJ2-1; D gene ambiguous. This CDR3 has 15 residues. Germline V gene sequence: CDR1 KGHDR, CDR2 SFDVKD. V gave up 4 bases and J gave up 3 bases, with 12 bases separating them. This CDR3 reads CATSEGSSFYNEQFF. CDR3 DNA: TGTGCCACCAGTGAGGGCAGCAGCTTCTACAATGAGCAGTTCTTC.

The V gene is TRBV5-1, the J gene TRBJ1-5; tentatively, D is TRBD1 (5 bases). V dropped 0 bases and J dropped 7 bases, with 11 bases sitting between them. Germline assignment: CDR1 SGHRS and CDR2 YFSETQ. The length of the CDR3 is 14 residues. This chain's CDR3 is CASSLGQEGQPQHF. In DNA, the CDR3 is TGCGCCAGCAGCTTGGGGCAGGAGGGGCAGCCCCAGCATTTT.

This clonotype appeared a few times. The chain uses TRBV10-3 and TRBJ2-7; D is possibly TRBD1 (6 bases). The CDR3 is 15 residues long. CDR1 and CDR2 from the germline V gene are ENHRY and SYGVKD. V gave up 4 bases and J gave up 1 base, with 14 bases separating them. The CDR3 DNA sequence: TGTGCCATCAGTGTGGGGGCCCCAGTTTCCTACGAGCAGTACTTC. This encodes CAISVGAPVSYEQYF.

The chain employs TRBV20-1 and TRBJ1-6, with a weak D call TRBD1 (5 bases). Trimming took off 6 bases at V and 3 bases at J, with 15 bases between the two ends. CDR1 and CDR2 (germline): DFQATT, SNEGSKA (reference sequence). CDR3 length equals 15 residues. Written as DNA, the CDR3 is TGCAGTGCATCCGACAGACCCCGCTATAATTCACCCCTCCACTTT. Translating it yields CSASDRPRYNSPLHF.

Of note for this clonotype: Possible read error: a much larger clone is one base away. The chain employs TRBV4-3 and TRBJ2-7; 7 nucleotides line up with TRBD1. CDR1 is LGHNA, CDR2 YSLEER, per germline. This CDR3 has 16 amino acids. The J segment lost 7 bases and the V segment lost 0 bases, leaving 12 bases of the junction unmatched. The DNA for the CDR3 is TGCGCCAGCAGCCAAGATGCTGACAGGGCCCCCAATGAGCAGTACTTC. Protein product: CASSQDADRAPNEQYF.

This clonotype has only a few counts. J is TRBJ2-5 and V is TRBV7-2; 8 positions agree with TRBD1. The V and J ends lost 1 base and 4 bases, in that order; junction bases with no gene match: 5. In germline, CDR1 is SGHTA, CDR2 FQGNSA. The length of the CDR3 is 15 residues. CDR3 sequence: CASSLGQGARETQYF. The CDR3 DNA reads TGTGCCAGCAGCTTAGGTCAGGGGGCACGAGAGACCCAGTACTTC.

The rearrangement joins TRBV9 to TRBJ1-5, with D unresolved. There are 14 residues in the CDR3. V was pared by 4 bases and J by 2 bases, with 10 bases between. CDR1 is SGDLS and CDR2 is YYNGEE in the germline V gene. CDR3 residues: CASSPEAGNQPQHF. CDR3 DNA: TGTGCCAGCAGCCCCGAGGCGGGCAATCAGCCCCAGCATTTT. The full variable domain, completed using reference TRBV9 and TRBJ1-5, is DSGVTQTPKHLITATGQRVTLRCSPRSGDLSVYWYQQSLDQGLQFLIQYYNGEERAKGNILERFSAQQFPDLHSELNLSSLELGDSALYFCASSPEAGNQPQHFGDGTRLSIL.